This T cell receptor beta chain was sequenced for a study of CD8+CD57+ T cells in acquired aplastic anemia. Study at large: When averaged, DNA from sorted CD4+ and CD8+ cells came to 2.5 to 4 ug.

V was shortened by 1 base and J by 2 bases, with 9 bases between the two germline ends. Germline V gene sequence: CDR1 SGHTA, CDR2 FQGTGA. CDR3 length equals 14 residues. Profiling that covered TCR beta VDJ and CDR3 relied on genomic DNA as its template. TCRdb called the reads again in MiXCR, with one record for every CDR3 protein. The sample has about 240,000 distinct CDR3 sequences, around 45% seen once; the top ten hold under 9%. For sequencing, patients were chosen who had shown expansion of CD8+CD57+ cells by flow cytometry. The study sampled blood from patients who had received no therapy. Specimen: sorted CD4+, CD8+, or CD8+CD57+ T cells (not recorded which) from PBMCs. The TCR originated in a human donor with aplastic anemia. This chain joins TRBV7-3 and TRBJ2-7; no reliable D call. The CDR3 DNA is TGTGCCAGCAGCTTAAGACTCGAGGCCTACGAGCAGTACGTC. It is translated as CASSLRLEAYEQYV.